This is a list of T cell receptor beta chains from one sample in a study of shared clonotypes between healthy human individuals. Clones were read by immunoSEQ multiplex PCR, and TCRdb kept only the in-frame ones, dropping some. The sample has 950,000 to 1,100,000 clones; under 80% are singletons. Source material: memory CD4+ T cells sorted from blood. These receptors all stem from a young man in good health. The CDR3 runs from the conserved cysteine through the conserved F or W.

CASSYRAGPETQYF	TRBV7-9	TRBJ2-5
CASSAKPPGQGSSPLHF	TRBV19	TRBJ1-6
CASSQQSSGNTIYF	TRBV4-1	TRBJ1-3
CASSYVGGNTEAFF	TRBV5-1	TRBJ1-1
CASSSRGRDLYSYNEQFF	TRBV7-8	TRBJ2-1
CASSAQRTFLIDTQYF	TRBV9	TRBJ2-3
CASSQEGTGWGNTEAFF	TRBV4-3	TRBJ1-1
CASRLDTGGVGETQYF	TRBV5-1	TRBJ2-5
CASSLAGAESGRAFF	TRBV5-1	TRBJ1-1
CASTPWGNNEKLFF	TRBV28	TRBJ1-4
CASSLDLAGLYEQYF	TRBV7-2	TRBJ2-7
CAINNRGRGDTEAFF	TRBV10-3	TRBJ1-1
CASSVFSGEETQYF	TRBV10-2	TRBJ2-5
CAIRESSGNTIYF	TRBV10-3	TRBJ1-3
CASSAGLAGWSYNEQFF	TRBV7-9	TRBJ2-1
CASSTGTGSYGYTF	TRBV7-2	TRBJ1-2
CATLPRGSGANVLTF	TRBV28	TRBJ2-6
CASSEVGGQLETQYF	TRBV5-1	TRBJ2-5
CASSATGSSYEQYF	TRBV9	TRBJ2-7
CASSLYGGPTWPQHF	TRBV7-8	TRBJ1-5
CASSQAGEPFGNTIYF	TRBV4-2	TRBJ1-3
CASSEETQPQHF	TRBV2	TRBJ1-5
CASSQTGTTIRELFF	TRBV6-6	TRBJ2-2
CASSEESYLSNQPQHF	TRBV2	TRBJ1-5
CASSQTSGSRTDTQYF	TRBV10-2	TRBJ2-3
CASSLTGTGLYSNQPQHF	TRBV7-9	TRBJ1-5
CASSLGHYNSPLHF	TRBV5-6	TRBJ1-6